The 27 T cell receptor beta chains listed next were all sequenced from one sample in a study of cytomegalovirus exposure and HLA in healthy donors. Primers: 60 Vbeta forward and 13 Jbeta reverse. Using immunoSEQ multiplex PCR, the repertoire was profiled, and TCRdb retains in-frame clones only, with some absent. The top ten hold around 1.9% of the sample, which has roughly 200,000 clones, around three quarters seen once. Material for sequencing was PBMCs. The receptors were gathered from a woman in her 30s in good health and CMV-seronegative.

The chain uses TRBV5-1 and TRBJ2-5; TRBD1 agrees at 7 bases. The CDR3 is 14 residues long. Trimming at V came to 3 bases and at J to 4 bases, leaving 6 bases not matched to a gene. CDR1 and CDR2 (germline): SGHRS, YFSETQ. CDR3 nucleotide sequence: TGCGCCAGCAGCTGGCTAGGGGGCGCAGAGACCCAGTACTTC. Protein product: CASSWLGGAETQYF.

The CDR3 spells CASSPYQTVFGYGYTF. CDR3 sequence (DNA): TGTGCCAGCAGCCCCTACCAGACAGTCTTTGGGTATGGCTACACCTTC. The V and J genes are TRBV7-9 and TRBJ1-2; perhaps TRBD1 as D (5 bases). V lost 5 bases, J lost 5 bases, and 21 bases lay in between. The CDR3 is 16 residues long. Germline loops: CDR1 SEHNR, CDR2 FQNEAQ (reference sequence).

The rearrangement links TRBV5-4 to TRBJ1-6; 10 positions agree with TRBD1. Looked up from germline, CDR1 is SGHNT and CDR2 is YYREEE (reference sequence). CDR3 length equals 15 residues. Germline trimming cut 5 bases from V and 5 bases from J; bases unmatched to any gene: 4. CDR3 in amino acids: CASRPGTGDNSPLHF. As DNA, the CDR3 is TGTGCCAGCAGGCCCGGGACAGGGGATAATTCACCCCTCCACTTT.

The rearrangement joins TRBV4-1 to TRBJ2-7; 7 nucleotides align to TRBD1. The CDR3 length is 15 residues. V shed 1 base, J shed 7 bases, and the junction held 10 bases outside the gene matches. The germline V gene encodes CDR1 MGHRA and CDR2 YSYEKL. CDR3 bases: TGCGCCAGCAGCCAAGGACAGGGACCCCTGTTTGAGCAGTACTTC. It is translated as CASSQGQGPLFEQYF.

The chain employs TRBV19 and TRBJ1-5; D may be TRBD1 (6 bases). This CDR3 is 14 amino acids long. Trimming cost V 7 bases and J 5 bases, with 15 bases left between them. From germline, CDR1 is LNHDA and CDR2 SQIVND (reference sequence). The CDR3 bases are TGTGCCAGTAAGTACAGGGAGTCGGATCAGCCCCAGCATTTT. Translated: CASKYRESDQPQHF. Full variable domain (outside the CDR3, taken from reference TRBV19 and TRBJ1-5): DGGITQSPKYLFRKEGQNVTLSCEQNLNHDAMYWYRQDPGQGLRLIYYSQIVNDFQKGDIAEGYSVSREKKESFPLTVTSAQKNPTAFYLCASKYRESDQPQHFGDGTRLSIL.

This clone has just a few counts. This sequence joins TRBV19 and TRBJ2-4; the match to TRBD1 covers 7 bases. V dropped 1 base and J dropped 6; count of bases not matched to a gene: 6. Germline V gene data show CDR1 as LNHDA and CDR2 as SQIVND (reference sequence). This CDR3 contains 15 residues. CDR3 DNA: TGTGCCAGTAGTATAGTAGGGGGCAAGGGAAACATTCAGTACTTC. It is translated as CASSIVGGKGNIQYF.

This clone was observed a handful of times. This rearrangement joins TRBV5-4 to TRBJ2-7; 12 nucleotides agree with TRBD2. V dropped 0 bases and J dropped 3; count of bases not matched to a gene: 1. The CDR3 consists of 15 residues. Germline V lookup: CDR1 SGHNT, CDR2 YYREEE (reference sequence). CDR3 nucleotide sequence: TGTGCCAGCAGCTTGGGGGGACTAGCGGGCTACGAGCAGTACTTC. The encoded protein is CASSLGGLAGYEQYF.

This clone was counted a few times. The chain links TRBV5-1 to TRBJ2-4; 11 bases match TRBD2. There are 17 residues in the CDR3. CDR1 is SGHRS, CDR2 YFSETQ, per germline. V dropped 8 bases and J dropped 3; count of bases not matched to a gene: 13. The CDR3 sequence: CASYRASGGRGKNIQYF. The CDR3, as DNA: TGCGCCAGTTACCGGGCTAGCGGGGGGCGCGGCAAAAACATTCAGTACTTC.

In its sample, this clone was seen a few times. The chain carries TRBV11-2 and TRBJ2-7; D might be TRBD1 (5 bases). This CDR3 region has 16 residues. V was shortened by 5 bases and J by 3 bases, with 20 bases between the two germline ends. Germline CDR1 SGHAT, CDR2 FQNNGV. The chain's CDR3 is CASSPIYRNPYYEQYF. In DNA form, the CDR3 reads TGTGCCAGCAGCCCTATTTACAGGAATCCTTACTACGAGCAGTACTTC.

The table lists this clone with a few counts. This sequence joins TRBV7-9 and TRBJ1-4; D unresolved. V shed 4 bases and J shed 0 bases, with 12 bases lying between them. The CDR3 is made up of 16 amino acids. Germline V gene data show CDR1 as SEHNR and CDR2 as FQNEAQ (reference sequence). The CDR3 bases are TGTGCCAGCAGCTCTAGGATAAGCGCAACTAATGAAAAACTGTTTTTT. Protein sequence: CASSSRISATNEKLFF.

The V gene is TRBV27, the J gene TRBJ2-7, with D maybe TRBD1 (7 bases). Trimming removed 2 bases from V and 3 bases from J, with 14 bases in between. The length of the CDR3 is 15 residues. Germline loops: CDR1 MNHEY, CDR2 SMNVEV (reference sequence). CDR3 sequence: CASSLGGGSFYEQYF. The CDR3, as DNA: TGTGCCAGCAGTTTAGGAGGGGGCTCCTTCTACGAGCAGTACTTC.

The V call is TRBV6-1, the J call TRBJ1-1, with D uncertain. CDR3 length equals 11 residues. V was shortened by 5 bases and J by 5 bases, with 6 bases between the two germline ends. Germline CDR1 and CDR2: MNHNS and SASEGT. The CDR3 reads CASSYQTEAFF. CDR3 nucleotide sequence: TGTGCCAGCAGTTACCAGACTGAAGCTTTCTTT.

This chain connects TRBV6-6 to TRBJ1-2; perhaps TRBD1 as D (6 bases). This CDR3 comprises 14 residues. CDR1 is MNHNY and CDR2 is SVGAGI in the germline V gene (reference sequence). Trimming shortened V by 2 bases and J by 6 bases, and 13 bases separated the two germline ends. In DNA, the CDR3 is TGTGCCAGCAGTTACATTCGAGGGGGGGATGGCTACACCTTC. It yields the protein CASSYIRGGDGYTF.

This clone was found a few times. This sequence joins TRBV6-1 and TRBJ2-5; 8 bases match TRBD1. From germline, CDR1 is MNHNS and CDR2 SASEGT. CDR3 length equals 14 residues. The J segment lost 1 base and the V segment lost 6 bases, leaving 4 bases of the junction unmatched. The CDR3 bases are TGTGCCAGCAGGCTACAGGGGGTCCAAGAGACCCAGTACTTC. It yields the protein CASRLQGVQETQYF.

The rearrangement joins TRBV6-5 to TRBJ2-5; maybe TRBD1 (6 bases). The closer fit of TRBJ2-7 to the DNA end suggests the J call may be wrong. The germline CDR1 and CDR2 sequences are MNHEY and SVGAGI. This CDR3 is 14 amino acids long. The CDR3 protein is CASSSGTYSYEQYF. The CDR3 region has the DNA TGTGCCAGCAGTTCCGGGACATACTCCTACGAGCAGTACTTC.

On this clone itself: Its ends do not fully match the called genes, so a read error is possible. The chain employs TRBV7-9 and TRBJ1-1, with D unresolved. The germline V gene encodes CDR1 SEHNR and CDR2 FQNEAQ (reference sequence). CDR3 length: 12 residues. The chain's CDR3 is CSSSLAGGEAFF. The CDR3 DNA follows: TGTTCCAGCAGCTTAGCGGGAGGTGAAGCTTTCTTT.

CDR3 sequence: CASSFQGQGNQPQHF. The CDR3 coding sequence is TGTGCCAGCAGCTTCCAGGGCCAGGGCAATCAGCCCCAGCATTTT. The chain joins TRBV7-9 to TRBJ1-5; perhaps TRBD1 as D (5 bases). Germline V gene data show CDR1 as SEHNR and CDR2 as FQNEAQ (reference sequence). V was shortened by 3 bases and J by 2 bases, with 11 bases between the two germline ends. This CDR3 comprises 15 residues. Using reference TRBV7-9 and TRBJ1-5 for the parts outside the CDR3, the full variable domain is DTGVSQNPRHKITKRGQNVTFRCDPISEHNRLYWYRQTLGQGPEFLTYFQNEAQLEKSRLLSDRFSAERPKGSFSTLEIQRTEQGDSAMYLCASSFQGQGNQPQHFGDGTRLSIL.

This clone has a single count. The V and J genes are TRBV5-1 and TRBJ2-2; 10 nucleotides agree with TRBD2. There are 16 residues in the CDR3. Germline CDR1 and CDR2: SGHRS and YFSETQ. The V and J ends lost 7 bases and 1 base, in that order; junction bases with no gene match: 7. The CDR3 DNA reads TGCGCCAGCGTGAGCGGGGGGGCCAGGAACACCGGGGAGCTGTTTTTT. This gives the protein CASVSGGARNTGELFF.

This clone was observed a single time. This chain uses TRBV2 with TRBJ2-5; no clear D gene. V lost 3 bases and J 1 base, leaving 15 bases between the germline ends. This CDR3 region has 16 residues. Per the germline V gene, CDR1 is SNHLY and CDR2 is FYNNEI. The CDR3 here is CASSDPVSSPQETQYF. As DNA, the CDR3 is TGTGCCAGCAGTGACCCCGTGTCTAGTCCCCAAGAGACCCAGTACTTC.

This chain links TRBV19 with TRBJ2-3; the D gene is possibly TRBD1 (5 bases). The V and J ends lost 6 bases and 0 bases respectively, with 13 bases between them. The CDR3 covers 15 residues. Per the germline V gene, CDR1 is LNHDA and CDR2 is SQIVND (reference sequence). The CDR3 DNA is TGTGCCAGTAGAGACAGTTTGACTAGCACAGATACGCAGTATTTT. Its translation: CASRDSLTSTDTQYF.

The rearrangement uses TRBV6-5 and TRBJ2-7; 9 bases match TRBD2. With 0 bases clipped from V and 6 bases from J, the junction kept 6 bases outside the gene matches. The V gene's germline CDR1 is MNHEY and CDR2 SVGAGI. The CDR3 is made up of 15 amino acids. The CDR3 is CASSYSKGLAGEQYF. The CDR3, as DNA: TGTGCCAGCAGTTACTCGAAGGGACTAGCTGGCGAGCAGTACTTC.

This sequence joins TRBV5-4 and TRBJ1-1; possible D gene TRBD1, 6 bases. Trimming took 7 bases from V and 8 from J, leaving 12 bases between them. Germline loops: CDR1 SGHNT, CDR2 YYREEE (reference sequence). The CDR3 length is 11 residues. The CDR3 is CASSSTGEAFF. The CDR3 DNA sequence: TGTGCCAGCTCTTCTACAGGGGAAGCTTTCTTT.

The chain joins TRBV5-1 to TRBJ1-1; D is undetermined. Trimming stripped 0 bases from V and 0 bases from J, with 9 bases between. The CDR3 extends over 15 amino acids. The germline gives CDR1 SGHRS, CDR2 YFSETQ. CDR3 in amino acids: CASSLGRRMNTEAFF. Written as DNA, the CDR3 is TGCGCCAGCAGCTTGGGTAGGAGGATGAACACTGAAGCTTTCTTT.

V usage is TRBV19 and J usage is TRBJ1-5, with 8 bases lining up with TRBD1. With 1 base clipped from V and 3 bases from J, the junction kept 2 bases outside the gene matches. CDR1 is LNHDA, CDR2 SQIVND, per germline (reference sequence). CDR3 size: 15 residues. CDR3 sequence: CASSIGQGINQPQHF. The CDR3 coding sequence is TGTGCCAGTAGTATAGGACAGGGGATCAATCAGCCCCAGCATTTT.

The chain links TRBV7-2 to TRBJ2-7; no definite D call. Looked up from germline, CDR1 is SGHTA and CDR2 is FQGNSA. Trimming took 5 bases from V and 5 from J, leaving 22 bases between them. The CDR3 has 16 amino acids. The CDR3 DNA is TGTGCCAGCAGCCCCCCTGGGTTCTCGGGTCTACACGAGCAGTACTTC. Protein product: CASSPPGFSGLHEQYF.

The rearrangement joins TRBV5-4 to TRBJ2-3; a possible D gene is TRBD2 (5 bases). With 4 bases removed from V and 3 bases from J, the gap between germline ends came to 15 bases. Germline V gene lookup returns CDR1 SGHNT and CDR2 YYREEE (reference sequence). This CDR3 comprises 15 residues. The CDR3 protein is CASSPGRVGTDTQYF. The CDR3 DNA reads as TGTGCCAGCAGCCCGGGAAGGGTAGGAACAGATACGCAGTATTTT.

The chain is built from TRBV9 and TRBJ1-1; 10 nucleotides line up with TRBD1. From germline, CDR1 is SGDLS and CDR2 YYNGEE. Trimming removed 0 bases from V and 0 bases from J; junction bases left unmatched: 2. The CDR3 contains 16 residues. The CDR3 spells CASSVGDRGLNTEAFF. The DNA for the CDR3 is TGTGCCAGCAGCGTAGGGGACAGGGGACTGAACACTGAAGCTTTCTTT.